The TCR beta chain described here comes from a study of OX40 agonist ivuxolimab in advanced cancers. With respect to the entire study: Ivuxolimab was a fully human IgG2 agonistic monoclonal antibody targeting the costimulatory receptor OX40 (CD134). The paper covers the monotherapy dose-escalation part of the phase I ivuxolimab trial, which included N ≈ 50 patients. Of the roughly 50 dose-escalation patients, hepatocellular carcinoma was present in 19, melanoma in around 15, renal cell carcinoma in 9 and head and neck cancer in 9. In the dose-escalation cohort, 82.7% of patients were male, and the mean age was around 60 years, with a range of roughly 23 to 85. Partial responses were achieved by three dose-escalation patients, of whom one had hepatocellular carcinoma and two had cutaneous melanoma. Peripheral TCRbeta sequencing aimed to test whether ivuxolimab altered TCR sequence diversity and caused clonal T-cell expansion. Prior anti-PD-1, anti-PD-L1 or anti-CTLA-4 therapy was permitted, and checkpoint inhibitors had been received by less than 45% of dose-escalation patients. Intravenous ivuxolimab was administered to patients every 2 weeks at six dose levels: 0.01, 0.1, 0.3, 1.5, 3 and 10 mg/kg. What the work shows at the level of the full study, not this receptor alone: Low levels of normalized T-cell clonal expansion were also seen in some patients who did not respond. Antigen specificity was not determined for the clonally expanded peripheral T cells. On average, CD8+ T cells showed more expanded clones than CD4+ T cells after ivuxolimab. In partial responders in the 0.1-3.0 mg/kg groups, normalized peripheral clonal expansion was found to be among the lowest, especially among CD8+ T cells. Clonal expansion of both CD4+ and CD8+ blood T cells was observed from baseline to week 6 at doses 0.1 to 3.0 mg/kg.

For sequencing of the TCRbeta CDR3 region, genomic DNA was extracted from the sorted cells. The immunoSEQ Assay was used to sequence the TCRbeta CDR3 regions. This is the immuneACCESS table as TCRdb keeps it, with only in-frame sequences that have V and J called. A part of the clones is gone; compared with another copy, unresolved V genes explain less than half, and the rest is unexplained. In this sample the table shows some 67,000 clones, about 91% of which occur a single time. Around 0.53% of the sample belongs to the ten largest clones. Measured from the cysteine to the phenylalanine, the CDR3 is 16 residues long. The retained sequence is limited to the CDR3, 48 bases, with the frame set at the first base. Trimming at the junction amounts to 1 base on V and 2 bases on J, and the germline ends lie 13 bases apart. CDR1 is given as SGHRS and CDR2 as YFSETQ, both from the germline V gene. Notes on this clone: Its binding antigen is unknown. One base away there is no much larger clone; base qualities are not given.

Patients with autoimmune disease history or receiving systemic immunosuppression were excluded from the trial. Peripheral blood for TCR sequencing was collected from all dose cohorts at baseline, on cycle 4 day 1, and on cycle 7 day 1. The samples were drawn from a first-in-human, open-label, multicenter phase I dose-escalation trial of ivuxolimab. The trial enrolled adults with locally advanced or metastatic head and neck squamous cell, hepatocellular, melanoma or renal cell carcinoma. CD4+ and CD8+ T cells were sorted separately from peripheral blood before TCR sequencing. The specimen was CD4+ or CD8+ T cells sorted from blood, collected in a trial of the OX40 agonist ivuxolimab. The sequence derives from an adult with an advanced solid tumor such as melanoma, head and neck, liver or kidney cancer. The chain joins TRBV5-1 to TRBJ2-1, with TRBD1 as a weak D call on 5 bases. The CDR3 reads as follows: CASSLMGQVTYNEQFF. In nucleotides, the sequence is TGCGCCAGCAGCTTGATGGGGCAGGTTACCTACAATGAGCAGTTCTTC. Here the CDR3 is joined to the reference TRBV5-1 and TRBJ2-1 genes, and the full variable domain is: KAGVTQTPRYLIKTRGQQVTLSCSPISGHRSVSWYQQTPGQGLQFLFEYFSETQRNKGNFPGRFSGRQFSNSRSEMNVSTLELGDSALYLCASSLMGQVTYNEQFFGPGTRLTVL.